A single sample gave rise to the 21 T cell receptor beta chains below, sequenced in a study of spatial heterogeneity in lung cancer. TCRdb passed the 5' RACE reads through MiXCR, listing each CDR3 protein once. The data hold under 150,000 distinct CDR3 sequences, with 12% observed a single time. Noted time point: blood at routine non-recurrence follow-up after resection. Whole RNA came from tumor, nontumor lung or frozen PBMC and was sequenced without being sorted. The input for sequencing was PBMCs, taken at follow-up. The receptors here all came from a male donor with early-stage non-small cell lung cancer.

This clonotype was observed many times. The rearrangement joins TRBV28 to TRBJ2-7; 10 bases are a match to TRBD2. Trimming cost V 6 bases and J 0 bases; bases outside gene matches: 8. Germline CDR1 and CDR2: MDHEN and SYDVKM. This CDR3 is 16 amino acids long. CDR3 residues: CASSPGLAVISYEQYF. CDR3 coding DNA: TGTGCCAGCAGCCCTGGACTAGCGGTGATCTCCTACGAGCAGTACTTC. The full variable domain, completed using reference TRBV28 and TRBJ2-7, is DVKVTQSSRYLVKRTGEKVFLECVQDMDHENMFWYRQDPGLGLRLIYFSYDVKMKEKGDIPEGYSVSREKKERFSLILESASTNQTSMYLCASSPGLAVISYEQYFGPGTRLTVT.

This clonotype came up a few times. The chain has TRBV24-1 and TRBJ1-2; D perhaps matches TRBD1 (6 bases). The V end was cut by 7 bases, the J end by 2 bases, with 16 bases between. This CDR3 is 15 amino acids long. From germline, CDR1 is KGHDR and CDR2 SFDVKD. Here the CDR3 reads CATRGNGGRNYGYTF. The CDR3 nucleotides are TGTGCCACCAGAGGAAACGGGGGGCGGAACTATGGCTACACCTTC.

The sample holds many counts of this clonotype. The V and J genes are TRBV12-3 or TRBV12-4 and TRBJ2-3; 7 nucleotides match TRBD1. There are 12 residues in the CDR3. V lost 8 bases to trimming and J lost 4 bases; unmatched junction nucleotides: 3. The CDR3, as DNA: TGTGCCAGCGGAACAGGGGCAGATACGCAGTATTTT. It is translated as CASGTGADTQYF.

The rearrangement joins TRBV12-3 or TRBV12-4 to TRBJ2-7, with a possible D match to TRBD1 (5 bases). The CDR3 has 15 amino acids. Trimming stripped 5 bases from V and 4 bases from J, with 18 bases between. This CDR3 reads CASSGDSRAVYEQYF. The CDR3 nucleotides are TGTGCCAGCAGTGGTGACAGTAGGGCAGTATACGAGCAGTACTTC.

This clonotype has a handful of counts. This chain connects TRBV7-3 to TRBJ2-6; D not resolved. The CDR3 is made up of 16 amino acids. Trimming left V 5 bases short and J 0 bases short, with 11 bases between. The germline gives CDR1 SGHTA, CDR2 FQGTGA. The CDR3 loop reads CASSPASNSGANVLTF. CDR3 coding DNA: TGTGCCAGCAGCCCAGCCTCTAACTCTGGGGCCAACGTCCTGACTTTC.

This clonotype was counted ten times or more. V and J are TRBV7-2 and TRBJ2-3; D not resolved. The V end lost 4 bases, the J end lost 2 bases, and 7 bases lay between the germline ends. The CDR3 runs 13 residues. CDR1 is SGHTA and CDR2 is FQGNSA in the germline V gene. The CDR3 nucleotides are TGTGCCAGCAGCTCCCGTAACACAGATACGCAGTATTTT. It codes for CASSSRNTDTQYF.

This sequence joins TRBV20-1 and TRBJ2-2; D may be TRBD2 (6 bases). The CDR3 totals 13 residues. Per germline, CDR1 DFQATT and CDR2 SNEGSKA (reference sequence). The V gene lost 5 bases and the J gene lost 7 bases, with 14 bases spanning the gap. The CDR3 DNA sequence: TGCAGTGCTGTTGGGGAGGTCGGCGGGGAGCTGTTTTTT. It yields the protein CSAVGEVGGELFF.

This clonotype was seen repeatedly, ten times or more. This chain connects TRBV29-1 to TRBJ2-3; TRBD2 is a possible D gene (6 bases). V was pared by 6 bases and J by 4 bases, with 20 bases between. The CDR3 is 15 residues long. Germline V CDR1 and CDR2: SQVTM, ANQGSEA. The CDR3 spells CSVRPGVTSSDTQYF. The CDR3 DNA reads TGCAGCGTAAGACCGGGGGTGACCTCCTCAGATACGCAGTATTTT.

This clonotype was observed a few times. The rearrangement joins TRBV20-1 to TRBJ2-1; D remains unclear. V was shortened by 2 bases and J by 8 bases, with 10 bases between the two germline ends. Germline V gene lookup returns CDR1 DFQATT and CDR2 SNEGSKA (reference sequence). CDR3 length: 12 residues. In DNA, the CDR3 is TGCAGTGCTAGAAAGGGTCGCGATGAGCAGTTCTTC. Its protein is CSARKGRDEQFF.

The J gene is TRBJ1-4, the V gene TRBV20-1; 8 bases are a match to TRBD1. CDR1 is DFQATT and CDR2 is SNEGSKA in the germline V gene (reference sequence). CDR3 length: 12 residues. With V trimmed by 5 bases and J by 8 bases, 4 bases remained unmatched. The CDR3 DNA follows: TGCAGTGCTCAGGGGGCGAGGGAAAAACTGTTTTTT. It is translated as CSAQGAREKLFF.

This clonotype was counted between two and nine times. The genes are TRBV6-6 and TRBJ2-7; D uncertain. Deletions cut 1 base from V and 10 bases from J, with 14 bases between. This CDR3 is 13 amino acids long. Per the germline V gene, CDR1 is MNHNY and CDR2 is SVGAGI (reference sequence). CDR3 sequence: CASSYFTGELQYF. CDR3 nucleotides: TGTGCCAGCAGTTACTTTACTGGCGAACTCCAGTACTTC.

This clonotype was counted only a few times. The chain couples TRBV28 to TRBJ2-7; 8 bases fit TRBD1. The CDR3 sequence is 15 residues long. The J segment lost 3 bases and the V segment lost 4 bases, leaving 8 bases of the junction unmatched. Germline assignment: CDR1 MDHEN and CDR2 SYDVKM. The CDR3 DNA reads TGTGCCAGCAGTTCCTCCGGGACAGGATTCTACGAGCAGTACTTC. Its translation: CASSSSGTGFYEQYF.

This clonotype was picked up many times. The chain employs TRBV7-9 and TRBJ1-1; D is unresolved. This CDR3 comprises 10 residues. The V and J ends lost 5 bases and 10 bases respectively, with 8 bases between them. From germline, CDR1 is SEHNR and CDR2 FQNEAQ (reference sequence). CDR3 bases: TGTGCCAGCAGCCAGGTTCTAGCTTTCTTT. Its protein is CASSQVLAFF.

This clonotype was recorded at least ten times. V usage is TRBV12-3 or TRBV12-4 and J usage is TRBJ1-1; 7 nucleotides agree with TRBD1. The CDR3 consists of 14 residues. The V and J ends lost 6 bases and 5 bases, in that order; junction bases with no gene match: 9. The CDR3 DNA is TGTGCCAGCAGCGTGAACAGGGGAGGGACTGAAGCTTTCTTT. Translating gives CASSVNRGGTEAFF.

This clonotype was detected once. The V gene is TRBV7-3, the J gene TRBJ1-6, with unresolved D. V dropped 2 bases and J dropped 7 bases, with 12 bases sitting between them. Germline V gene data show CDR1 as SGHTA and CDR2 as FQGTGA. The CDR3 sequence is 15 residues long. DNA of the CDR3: TGTGCCAGCAGCTTATCCGGGATGTTAAATTCACCCCTCCACTTT. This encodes CASSLSGMLNSPLHF.

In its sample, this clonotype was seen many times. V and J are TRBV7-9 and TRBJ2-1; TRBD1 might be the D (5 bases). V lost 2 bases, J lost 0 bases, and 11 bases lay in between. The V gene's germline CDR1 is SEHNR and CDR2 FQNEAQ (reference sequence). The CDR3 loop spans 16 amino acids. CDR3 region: CASSLFGHSSYNEQFF. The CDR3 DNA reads TGTGCCAGCAGCTTATTCGGACATAGCTCCTACAATGAGCAGTTCTTC.

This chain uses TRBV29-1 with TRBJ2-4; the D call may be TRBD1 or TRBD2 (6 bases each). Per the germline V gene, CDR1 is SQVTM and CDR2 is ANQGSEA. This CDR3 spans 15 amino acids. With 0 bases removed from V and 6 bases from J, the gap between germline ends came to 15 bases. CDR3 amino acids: CSVEEGRGRRNIQYF. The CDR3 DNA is TGCAGCGTTGAAGAAGGACGGGGGCGGAGAAACATTCAGTACTTC.

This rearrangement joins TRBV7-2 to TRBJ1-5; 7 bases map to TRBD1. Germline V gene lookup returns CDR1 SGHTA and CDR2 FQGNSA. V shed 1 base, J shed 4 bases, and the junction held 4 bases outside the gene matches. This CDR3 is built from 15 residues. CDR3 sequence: CASSLGGGRNQPQHF. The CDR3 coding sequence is TGTGCCAGCAGCTTAGGAGGGGGCAGGAATCAGCCCCAGCATTTT.

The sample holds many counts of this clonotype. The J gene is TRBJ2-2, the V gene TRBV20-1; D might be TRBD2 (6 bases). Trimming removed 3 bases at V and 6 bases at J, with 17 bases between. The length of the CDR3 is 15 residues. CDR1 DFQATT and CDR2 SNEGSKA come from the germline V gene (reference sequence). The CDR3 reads CSARRRAGGAGELFF. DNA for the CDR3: TGCAGTGCTAGGAGGAGGGCTGGTGGGGCCGGGGAGCTGTTTTTT.

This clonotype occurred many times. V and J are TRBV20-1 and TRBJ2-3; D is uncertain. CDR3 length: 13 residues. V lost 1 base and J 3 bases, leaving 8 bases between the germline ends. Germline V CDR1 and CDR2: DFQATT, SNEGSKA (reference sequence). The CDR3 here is CSARAPLTDTQYF. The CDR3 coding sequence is TGCAGTGCTAGAGCGCCTTTGACAGATACGCAGTATTTT.

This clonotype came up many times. CDR3 bases: TGTGCCAGCAGCTCTCGACGGGCCTCTGGGGCCAACGTCCTGACTTTC. Its protein is CASSSRRASGANVLTF. This chain links TRBV5-6 with TRBJ2-6; D not certain. Trimming took off 3 bases at V and 0 bases at J, with 10 bases between the two ends. This CDR3 has 16 amino acids. From germline, CDR1 is SGHDT and CDR2 YYEEEE.